Listed below are T cell receptor beta chains from one sample, sequenced in a study of control samples from healthy donors and cancer patients. Here immunoSEQ multiplex PCR was the method, and the copy in TCRdb shows in-frame clones only, minus some. This sample has 110,000 to 150,000 clones, with approximately 90% found just once. Sequenced material: blood. Receptor source: a woman in her 30s in good health. Both conserved end residues are part of each CDR3. The D gene is left open where the match is weak. Clone sizes are given selectively: once, few, many, or a class where the clone is expanded.

>TRBJ1-4|.|.|TRBV4-2
TGTGCCAGCAGCCTTGAGAGGGGCGGGGAAAAACTGTTTTTT
CASSLERGGEKLFF
>TRBJ1-2|.|.|TRBV20-1
TGCAGTGCTACCCCTAACTATGGCTACACCTTC
CSATPNYGYTF
>TRBJ2-7|.|TRBD2|TRBV15
TGTGCCACCAGCACCGGACTAGCGGGGGCCTACGAGCAGTACTTC
CATSTGLAGAYEQYF
>TRBJ1-4|once|.|TRBV5-6
TGTGCCAGCAGCCCCCCTCGGACACGAGCTCAAAATGAAAAACTGTTTTTT
CASSPPRTRAQNEKLFF
>TRBJ2-5|.|TRBD1|TRBV3-1/TRBV3-2
TGTGCCAGCAGCCGAGGGACAGGGTTACAAGAGACCCAGTACTTC
CASSRGTGLQETQYF
>TRBJ1-6|.|.|TRBV5-1
TGCGCCAGCAGCACCTACTTGGCCGGAGAAAATTCACCCCTCCACTTT
CASSTYLAGENSPLHF
>TRBJ2-3|.|.|TRBV18
TGTGCCAGCTCACCCTCCGGGTACACAAGCACAGATACGCAGTATTTT
CASSPSGYTSTDTQYF
>TRBJ2-7|.|TRBD2|TRBV28
TGTGCCAGCAGTGCCAACCGACTAGCGGAAAACTACGAGCAGTACTTC
CASSANRLAENYEQYF
>TRBJ2-1|.|TRBD2|TRBV6-4
TGTGCCAGCAGTGACCAGGGACTAGCGAATTACAATGAGCAGTTCTTC
CASSDQGLANYNEQFF
>TRBJ1-1|.|.|TRBV25-1
TGTGCCAGCAGTGAATGGGGGGGCACTGAAGCTTTCTTT
CASSEWGGTEAFF
>TRBJ2-1|once|.|TRBV11-2
TGTGCCAGCAGCCCCGAAGGCTATGAGCAGTTCTTC
CASSPEGYEQFF
>TRBJ1-6|.|TRBD1|TRBV7-8
TGTGCCAGCAGCTTAGACCTCAGGGGGGATTCACCCCTCCACTTT
CASSLDLRGDSPLHF
>TRBJ1-4|.|.|TRBV30
TGTGCCTGGGGATCTGGGACGGAGAAAAATGAAAAACTGTTTTTT
CAWGSGTEKNEKLFF
>TRBJ1-3|.|.|TRBV7-9
TGTGCCAGCCGGACGTCGGAGACTGGAAACACCATATATTTT
CASRTSETGNTIYF
>TRBJ1-4|.|.|TRBV5-1
TGCGCCAGCAGCTTTGGTCTCACAGCAACTAATGAAAAACTGTTTTTT
CASSFGLTATNEKLFF
>TRBJ2-3|.|.|TRBV14
TGTGCCAGCAGCCGAGGCCTATACAGGGCTGGTACAGATACGCAGTATTTT
CASSRGLYRAGTDTQYF
>TRBJ2-7|.|.|TRBV12-3/TRBV12-4
TGTGCCAGCAGTGGGGGGATTTACGAGCAGTACTTC
CASSGGIYEQYF
>TRBJ2-3|.|.|TRBV7-2
TGTGCCAGCAGGATACTAGGCGGCACAGATACGCAGTATTTT
CASRILGGTDTQYF
>TRBJ2-1|.|TRBD2|TRBV5-6
TGTGCCAGCAGCACCACTAGCGGGAGCGACCCCTGGGATGAGCAGTTCTTC
CASSTTSGSDPWDEQFF
>TRBJ1-3|few|.|TRBV2
TGTGCCAGCAGGACTGATGGAAACACCATATATTTT
CASRTDGNTIYF
>TRBJ1-3|.|.|TRBV3-1/TRBV3-2
TGTGCCAGCAGCCAGACCCTAAAGGCTATATATTTT
CASSQTLKAIYF
>TRBJ1-1|.|TRBD1|TRBV2
TGTGCCAGCAGTGGGACAGGGTGGGAAGCTTTCTTT
CASSGTGWEAFF
>TRBJ2-7|.|.|TRBV3-1/TRBV3-2
TGTGCCAGCAGCCAAGCTCTCAACTCCTACGAGCAGTACTTC
CASSQALNSYEQYF
>TRBJ2-5|.|.|TRBV2
TGTGCCAGCAGCAGAACAGGAGGGGGAGGAGAGACCCAGTACTTC
CASSRTGGGGETQYF
>TRBJ1-4|.|.|TRBV28
TGTGCCAGCATCGAGGCCCTCGGGAATGAAAAACTGTTTTTT
CASIEALGNEKLFF
>TRBJ2-7|.|.|TRBV27
TGTGCCAGCAGTTTAAGGCAGGGAGGCTACGAGCAGTACTTC
CASSLRQGGYEQYF
>TRBJ1-1|few|.|TRBV7-8
TGTGCCAGCAGCCCAGTTTGGGGGGGAGATAGAGCTTTCTTT
CASSPVWGGDRAFF
>TRBJ1-3|.|TRBD1|TRBV30
TGTGCCTGGAGTCGGACAGGGTCCCGAAACACCATATATTTT
CAWSRTGSRNTIYF
>TRBJ2-7|once|.|TRBV5-1
TGCGCCAGCAGCTTGGGACTCCAATACTACGAGCAGTACTTC
CASSLGLQYYEQYF
>TRBJ2-7|few|TRBD2|TRBV7-2
TGTGCCAGCAGCTCCTCTAGCGGCACCTACGAGCAGTACTTC
CASSSSSGTYEQYF
>TRBJ2-1|.|TRBD2|TRBV11-2
TGTGCCAGCAGCCACTCCTTGCCTACTAGCGGGAGTGGTGAGCAGTTCTTC
CASSHSLPTSGSGEQFF
>TRBJ1-1|.|.|TRBV3-1/TRBV3-2
TGTGCCAGCAGCCATCCGGGATTTGAAGCTTTCTTT
CASSHPGFEAFF
>TRBJ2-3|.|.|TRBV11-3
TGTGCCAGCAGCGGAGAGCCCACAGATACGCAGTATTTT
CASSGEPTDTQYF
>TRBJ1-3|.|.|TRBV9
TGTGCCAGCAGCGTAGCGTACGATGGAAACACCATATATTTT
CASSVAYDGNTIYF
>TRBJ2-3|once|.|TRBV7-3
TGTGCCAGCAGCTTAAACGCAGATACGCAGTATTTT
CASSLNADTQYF
>TRBJ1-2|.|TRBD1|TRBV5-1
TGCGCCAGCAGCTTAGGGACAGAGAATGGCTACACCTTC
CASSLGTENGYTF
>TRBJ1-5|.|TRBD1|TRBV5-4
TGTGCCAGCAGCTTGGCGGGGACAGGAAATCAGCCCCAGCATTTT
CASSLAGTGNQPQHF
>TRBJ2-7|.|TRBD1|TRBV5-6
TGTGCCAGCAGCGTCGGGGACAGGTGGGATTCTACCTACGAGCAGTACTTC
CASSVGDRWDSTYEQYF
>TRBJ1-2|.|.|TRBV28
TGTGCCAGCAATCCACTGGGCCACTATGGCTACACCTTC
CASNPLGHYGYTF
>TRBJ2-5|.|.|TRBV3-1/TRBV3-2
TGTGCCAGCAGCCTGAGAACCGGGACCGGCATGGGAGAGACCCAGTACTTC
CASSLRTGTGMGETQYF
>TRBJ2-7|.|TRBD2|TRBV5-1
TGCGCCAGCAGCTTGGCTACTAGCGGGGCTCACTCCTACGAGCAGTACTTC
CASSLATSGAHSYEQYF
>TRBJ1-1|.|TRBD1|TRBV27
TGTGCCAGCAGTTTAGGCGCCTTGGGACAGGGGGCGTCAGCTTTCTTT
CASSLGALGQGASAFF
>TRBJ2-7|few|TRBD2|TRBV13
TGTGCCAGCAGCTCCAGAAGGGAGGGCCGCTACGAGCAGTACTTC
CASSSRREGRYEQYF
>TRBJ2-1|few|TRBD2|TRBV18
TGTGCCAGCTCACCACTAGCGGGAAAATACAATGAGCAGTTCTTC
CASSPLAGKYNEQFF
>TRBJ2-3|.|TRBD2|TRBV25-1
TGTGCCAGCAGTGAATTCTTGGGAGCGGGAAGGACAGATACGCAGTATTTT
CASSEFLGAGRTDTQYF
>TRBJ2-1|.|TRBD2|TRBV23-1
TGCGCCAGCAGTCGACGGACTAGCGGGAGTGACGATGAGCAGTTCTTC
CASSRRTSGSDDEQFF
>TRBJ2-3|.|.|TRBV5-1
TGCGCCAGCAGCTATGGGCTAACAGGGGATACGCAGTATTTT
CASSYGLTGDTQYF
>TRBJ2-5|.|TRBD2|TRBV18
TGTGCCAGCTCCCCCTTAGCGGGAGGGAAAGAGACCCAGTACTTC
CASSPLAGGKETQYF